The source of this T cell receptor beta chain is a study of blood T cell repertoires in COVID-19. The trim removed 2 bases at V and 3 bases at J, leaving 5 bases unmatched. The CDR3 contains 15 residues. Germline CDR1 is SGHVS and CDR2 is FQNEAQ. Authors' analysis steps: Counts of nucleated cells, estimated from reference gene primer amplification, were obtained. Only in-frame clones appear in the TCRdb table, and some are missing; sequencing was by immunoSEQ multiplex PCR. That table furnishes V, J and clone size, whereas the DNA furnished D and trimming. The sample records roughly 100,000 clones, 70% to 90% being singletons.

The sequence was collected from a man aged 50-59 years with active COVID-19. Sequenced: peripheral blood. This rearrangement joins TRBV7-8 to TRBJ2-7; 9 nucleotides line up with TRBD1. CDR3 coding DNA: TGTGCCAGCAGCTTACACCGGGACAGGGTCTACGAGCAGTACTTC. It is translated as CASSLHRDRVYEQYF. The full variable domain, completed using reference TRBV7-8 and TRBJ2-7, is GAGVSQSPRYKVAKRGQDVALRCDPISGHVSLFWYQQALGQGPEFLTYFQNEAQLDKSGLPSDRFFAERPEGSVSTLKIQRTQQEDSAVYLCASSLHRDRVYEQYFGPGTRLTVT.